The rows below give T cell receptor beta chains drawn from one sample of a study of tumor-infiltrating lymphocytes in primary liver carcinoma. TCRdb redid the calling of the multiplex PCR reads with MiXCR, one entry per CDR3 protein. The table shows 310,000 or so distinct CDR3 sequences, with more than 55% occurring only once. The sample comprised peripheral blood. Receptors originate from a woman in her twenties or thirties with primary liver carcinoma and hepatitis B virus infection. CDR3s include the opening cysteine and the closing phenylalanine or tryptophan. D genes are given only for firm matches. Clone size, where shown, is once, few, many, or a class for clones that have expanded.

clone_size j_call d_call v_call cdr3_nt cdr3_aa
NA TRBJ2-5 NA TRBV12-5 TGTGCTAGTGGTACCTCGGACAGCCCGGGGGAGACCCAGTACTTC CASGTSDSPGETQYF
many TRBJ2-5 NA TRBV4-2 TGTGCCAGCAGCCGGGTTGGAGCGGGCGGGCAAGAGACCCAGTACTTC CASSRVGAGGQETQYF
NA TRBJ1-4 NA TRBV6-5 TGTGCCAGCAGAAACGGTGGAGCAACTAATGAAAAACTGTTTTTT CASRNGGATNEKLFF
NA TRBJ1-5 NA TRBV11-2 TGTGCCAACAGCTTAGGAAGGATGGGGAACAATCAGCCCCAGCATTTT CANSLGRMGNNQPQHF
NA TRBJ2-3 NA TRBV11-2 TGTGCCAGCAGCAGGGACCGGGGAAGCAATCAACCCCAGTATTTT CASSRDRGSNQPQYF
NA TRBJ2-2 NA TRBV6-5 TGTACCAGCACCGGTATACAGGGAACCGGCGGGGAGCTGCTTTTT CTSTGIQGTGGELLF
many TRBJ2-5 NA TRBV6-2/TRBV6-3 TGTGCCAGCTTCGGACGGTATCAAGAGACCCAGTACTTC CASFGRYQETQYF
NA TRBJ2-4 TRBD2 TRBV10-2 TGCGCCAGCAGTTCACAACTAGCGGAAGCCAATAACATTCAGTACTTC CASSSQLAEANNIQYF
NA TRBJ2-1 TRBD2 TRBV9 TGTGCCAGCAGCGTAGAGTTGCGGGAGAGCGACAATGAGCAGTTCTTC CASSVELRESDNEQFF
NA TRBJ2-2 NA TRBV28 TGTGCCAGCAGTCCGCCCGTCGGGGAGGCCGGGGAGCTGTTTTTT CASSPPVGEAGELFF
many TRBJ2-1 TRBD2 TRBV6-1 TGTGCCAGCAGTGAGGGACTAGCGGGAGGGTTTTTCGGTGAGCAGTTCTTC CASSEGLAGGFFGEQFF
few TRBJ2-1 NA TRBV29-1 TGCAGCGTTGGGGCCACCTATTACAATGAGCAGTTCTTC CSVGATYYNEQFF
once TRBJ2-1 NA TRBV7-9 TGTGCCAGCAGCTTAGTCGGGACTGGCGAGTTCTTC CASSLVGTGEFF
NA TRBJ2-2 NA TRBV9 TGTGCCAGCATCGTGGGCCAGCTTAACACCGGGGAGCTGTTTTTT CASIVGQLNTGELFF
few TRBJ2-7 NA TRBV6-1 TGTGCCAGCAGTGAAGCTCCCTTCGCTCGGGGTGGTCAGCAGTACTTC CASSEAPFARGGQQYF
few TRBJ1-5 TRBD1 TRBV6-2/TRBV6-3 TGTGCCAGCAGTTACTCGACAGGGGGAAATCAGCCCCAGCATTTT CASSYSTGGNQPQHF
few TRBJ2-2 NA TRBV7-9 TGTGCCAGCAGTCCCCCAGCGTCCGGGGAGCTGTTTTTT CASSPPASGELFF
many TRBJ2-7 TRBD1 TRBV29-1 TGCAGCGTTGTGTGGACAGGAGAATACGAGCAGTACTTC CSVVWTGEYEQYF
NA TRBJ2-1 TRBD1 TRBV30 TGTGCCTGGAGTGCAGGGACAGGGGGCAATGAGCAGTTCTTC CAWSAGTGGNEQFF
NA TRBJ2-3 TRBD2 TRBV11-2 TGTGCCGGCAACTTGGCGCTAGCGGAGGGCACAGATACGCAGTATTTT CAGNLALAEGTDTQYF
NA TRBJ2-2 NA TRBV28 TGTGCCAGCAGTTCCCAACGTCCGATAGCCGACACCGGGGAGCTGTTTTTT CASSSQRPIADTGELFF
NA TRBJ2-1 NA TRBV4-1 TGCGCCAGCAGCCAAGATCACTACATTGAGCAGTTCTTC CASSQDHYIEQFF
many TRBJ2-7 NA TRBV11-2 TGTGCCAGCAGCTTATCAGGGCACGAGCAGTACTTC CASSLSGHEQYF
NA TRBJ2-2 TRBD1 TRBV4-1 TGCGCCAGCAGCCGAGGGACAGGGGACACCGGGGGGCTGTTTTTT CASSRGTGDTGGLFF
NA TRBJ2-7 TRBD2 TRBV5-5 TGTGCCAGCAGCCCGAACCCGGGACTAGCGGAATATGAGCAGTACTTC CASSPNPGLAEYEQYF
NA TRBJ2-1 NA TRBV5-4 TGTGCCAGCAGCTTAAACTCGTACAATGAGCAGTTCTTC CASSLNSYNEQFF
many TRBJ1-4 NA TRBV12-3/TRBV12-4 TGTGCCAGCAGTTTAAGGGGGGGGCGCGAAAAACTGTTTTTT CASSLRGGREKLFF
many TRBJ2-1 NA TRBV29-1 TGCAGTACCAACTGGGCCGGGAATGAGCAGTTCTTC CSTNWAGNEQFF
NA TRBJ2-3 TRBD2 TRBV6-2/TRBV6-3 TGTGCCAGCAGTTACCATCATCTCAACCCGGGACTAGCGGGATCAGATACGCAGTATTTT CASSYHHLNPGLAGSDTQYF
few TRBJ2-1 TRBD2 TRBV6-2/TRBV6-3 TGTGCCAGCAGCCTACGGCGGGCTAGCGGGAGCCCTCACAATGAGCAGTTCTTC CASSLRRASGSPHNEQFF
few TRBJ2-3 NA TRBV10-2 TGCGCCAGCAAATACACAGGGAATCCGACAGATACGCAGTATTTT CASKYTGNPTDTQYF
NA TRBJ2-4 TRBD1 TRBV6-6 TGTGCCAGCAGTTACGAGGGACAGGGGGGGAACATTCAGTACTTC CASSYEGQGGNIQYF
few TRBJ2-5 NA TRBV2 TGTGCCAGCAGTGACAGGGCCACCCACCAGACCCAGTACTTC CASSDRATHQTQYF
NA TRBJ2-3 NA TRBV4-2 TGTGCCAGCAGCCGATCCGGGCCAGAAAGCACAGATACGCAGTATTTT CASSRSGPESTDTQYF